The rows below give T cell receptor beta chains drawn from one sample of a study of a mutant IDH1 vaccine in newly diagnosed glioma. TCRdb keeps only in-frame clones here, not all; method: immunoSEQ multiplex PCR. Seen here are under 60,000 clones, 76% observed once, and the top ten hold over 4.5%. Their antigens remain unidentified. Material: PBMCs, obtained from a glioma patient whose treatment included an IDH1 peptide vaccine. Every receptor here comes from a woman between 40 and 50 years old with glioma. Some clones in this sample may be carry-over from other donors' samples. CDR3s include the opening cysteine and the closing phenylalanine or tryptophan. Rows may omit the clone size; those that give it use once, few, many or a size class.

v_gene,abundance,CDR3aa
TRBV5-1,once,CASSFTGIGTQYF
TRBV5-1,NA,CASSIQALSYEQYF
TRBV7-2,few,CASSIGTSNQPQHF
TRBV11-2,once,CASSLVQGAYYNEQFF
TRBV7-6,NA,CASSLLPGGNTEAFF
TRBV6-6,NA,CATARGSYEQYF
TRBV27,NA,CASGLLSTATYEQYF
TRBV25-1,few,CASSHSTGTGWTEAFF
TRBV6-5,NA,CASARDFKGDTQYF
TRBV14,NA,CASSQDFRETQYF
TRBV6-6,NA,CASRTTRGYNTEAFF
TRBV11-2,NA,CASSAGLAGGSTDTQYF
TRBV7-9,NA,CASSSPSGVFSSYEQYF
TRBV5-6,NA,CASSLAPAPQETQYF
TRBV4-2,few,CASSQDTPGPGGGNTIYF
TRBV30,NA,CAWSVRGGSGNTIYF
TRBV29-1,few,CSVVLAHEQYF
TRBV2,few,CASRGRGELNTGELFF
TRBV5-4,NA,CASSSRGRGTGELFF
TRBV7-9,NA,CASSSTGQEANSPLHF
TRBV9,NA,CASTIWEFGELFF
TRBV7-2,NA,CASSLATGYEQYF
TRBV7-9,NA,CASSLLAGGPYEQYF
TRBV4-1,few,CASSYTPDSYGYTF
TRBV5-4,NA,CASSTRSRTNEKLFF
TRBV10-1,NA,CASRVGANTEAFF
TRBV7-9,NA,CASTTNSGTGWDQPQHF
TRBV30,NA,CAWTSAFTGELFF
TRBV2,NA,CASSLTAYDRGNSPLHF
TRBV29-1,NA,CSVEGQGRTEAFF
TRBV5-1,once,CASSSDRVDYNEQFF